These T cell receptor beta chains were read from a single sample in a study of T cell repertoires in cytomegalovirus infection. Each CDR3 protein is one row after TCRdb ran MiXCR on the reads. This sample has around 270,000 distinct CDR3 sequences, with approximately 9.1% found just once. Sequencing was carried out using PBMCs. The receptors originated from a human donor in good health (CMV status not recorded). Some clones in this sample may be carry-over from other donors' samples. Each CDR3 is given with its conserved first and last residue. Fields, in order: D gene, clone size, J gene, V gene, CDR3 protein, CDR3 DNA. The D gene is left open where the match is weak. The size field is filled for only some rows; it gives once, few, many or a size class.

D: -
size: -
J: TRBJ1-5
V: TRBV7-2
CDR3: CASSLNRVREPQHF
DNA: TGTGCCAGCAGCTTAAACAGAGTTAGAGAGCCCCAGCATTTT

D: TRBD1
size: many
J: TRBJ1-5
V: TRBV6-2/TRBV6-3
CDR3: CASSLTGTNQPQHF
DNA: TGTGCCAGCAGCCTGACAGGGACTAATCAGCCCCAGCATTTT

D: -
size: -
J: TRBJ1-1
V: TRBV7-2
CDR3: CASSAMGAVNTEAFF
DNA: TGTGCCAGCAGCGCGATGGGGGCCGTAAACACTGAAGCTTTCTTT

D: TRBD1
size: many
J: TRBJ2-7
V: TRBV20-1
CDR3: CSARGDRGLREQYF
DNA: TGCAGTGCTAGAGGAGACAGGGGGCTGCGGGAGCAGTACTTC

D: -
size: -
J: TRBJ2-1
V: TRBV29-1
CDR3: CSVVGARSYNEQFF
DNA: TGCAGCGTTGTAGGGGCTAGGTCCTACAATGAGCAGTTCTTC

D: -
size: many
J: TRBJ1-1
V: TRBV20-1
CDR3: CSARPGQNTEAFF
DNA: TGCAGTGCTAGACCTGGCCAGAACACTGAAGCTTTCTTT

D: -
size: many
J: TRBJ2-7
V: TRBV7-8
CDR3: CASSPQSALLDYEQYF
DNA: TGTGCCAGCAGCCCCCAAAGCGCTCTACTCGACTACGAGCAGTACTTC

D: -
size: many
J: TRBJ1-5
V: TRBV19
CDR3: CASSISTVTNQPQHF
DNA: TGTGCCAGTAGTATCTCCACAGTGACCAATCAGCCCCAGCATTTT

D: TRBD2
size: -
J: TRBJ2-7
V: TRBV4-2
CDR3: CASSRLSGPPRGQYF
DNA: TGTGCCAGCAGCCGACTTAGCGGGCCGCCAAGGGGGCAGTACTTC

D: -
size: many
J: TRBJ1-5
V: TRBV24-1
CDR3: CATSDSRSDSNQPQHF
DNA: TGTGCCACCAGTGATAGTAGGTCGGATAGCAATCAGCCCCAGCATTTT

D: TRBD2
size: many
J: TRBJ2-1
V: TRBV7-3
CDR3: CASSLMGGLPYNEQFF
DNA: TGTGCCAGCAGCTTAATGGGGGGACTACCATACAATGAGCAGTTCTTC

D: -
size: many
J: TRBJ2-5
V: TRBV7-2
CDR3: CASSLALGSQETQYF
DNA: TGTGCCAGCAGCTTAGCGCTGGGCAGCCAAGAGACCCAGTACTTC

D: -
size: -
J: TRBJ1-1
V: TRBV6-2/TRBV6-3
CDR3: CASRGTSVWGTEAFF
DNA: TGTGCCAGCAGAGGGACCTCCGTTTGGGGCACTGAAGCTTTCTTT

D: TRBD1
size: many
J: TRBJ1-5
V: TRBV7-2
CDR3: CASSFKAGGDNQPQHF
DNA: TGTGCCAGCAGCTTTAAAGCAGGGGGCGACAATCAGCCCCAGCATTTT

D: -
size: many
J: TRBJ1-2
V: TRBV7-2
CDR3: CASSLAEGGGYGYTF
DNA: TGTGCCAGCAGCTTAGCGGAGGGCGGGGGCTATGGCTACACCTTC

D: TRBD1
size: many
J: TRBJ2-3
V: TRBV7-3
CDR3: CASSLQPGGSTDTQYF
DNA: TGTGCCAGCAGCTTACAACCAGGGGGAAGCACAGATACGCAGTATTTT

D: -
size: -
J: TRBJ1-1
V: TRBV28
CDR3: CASRPQGRITEAFF
DNA: TGTGCCAGCAGGCCACAGGGAAGAATCACTGAAGCTTTCTTT

D: TRBD2
size: many
J: TRBJ2-7
V: TRBV7-2
CDR3: CASSLTGTSGRGEQYF
DNA: TGTGCCAGCAGCTTAACCGGGACTAGCGGGAGAGGTGAGCAGTACTTC

D: TRBD1
size: many
J: TRBJ2-7
V: TRBV7-2
CDR3: CASSEQGEDNSYEQYF
DNA: TGTGCCAGCAGCGAACAGGGGGAAGACAATTCCTACGAGCAGTACTTC

D: TRBD1
size: many
J: TRBJ1-2
V: TRBV5-6
CDR3: CASSLSGQGARNYGYTF
DNA: TGTGCCAGCAGCTTGTCAGGACAGGGGGCTCGGAACTATGGCTACACCTTC

D: TRBD2
size: many
J: TRBJ2-7
V: TRBV7-2
CDR3: CASSSRGGGYEQYF
DNA: TGTGCCAGCAGCTCGCGGGGGGGAGGCTACGAGCAGTACTTC

D: TRBD2
size: -
J: TRBJ2-1
V: TRBV10-2
CDR3: CASSESLAGGGEQFF
DNA: TGCGCCAGCAGTGAAAGCCTAGCGGGAGGCGGTGAGCAGTTCTTC